These 11 T cell receptor beta chains were all obtained from the same sample, sequenced in a study of shared clonotypes between healthy human individuals. Produced via immunoSEQ multiplex PCR; TCRdb's table is partial and in-frame only. The repertoire holds 90,000 to 120,000 clones, with about 71% as singletons. The material sequenced was memory CD8+ T cells sorted from blood. Subset defined: CD45RO+ cells pooled with CCR7-negative TemRA cells. Receptors originate from a woman younger than 45 in good health.

The gene calls are TRBV6-5 and TRBJ2-3; D gene uncertain. The germline CDR1 and CDR2 sequences are MNHEY and SVGAGI. Trimming removed 6 bases at V and 2 bases at J, with 12 bases between. The CDR3 is 14 residues long. CDR3 region: CASSGGTTTDTQYF. The CDR3 nucleotides are TGTGCCAGCAGCGGTGGAACCACCACAGATACGCAGTATTTT.

This chain uses TRBV28 with TRBJ2-5; 9 bases agree with TRBD1. Matching the DNA end better, TRBJ2-7 makes the J call doubtful. The CDR3 length is 12 residues. Per germline, CDR1 MDHEN and CDR2 SYDVKM. The CDR3 nucleotides are TGTGCCACCGAGACAGGGGGCTACGAGCAGTACTTC. Translating gives CATETGGYEQYF.

V is TRBV14 and J is TRBJ1-1; D unclear. Germline CDR1 is SGHDN and CDR2 is FVKESK. With 0 bases removed from V and 4 bases from J, the gap between germline ends came to 12 bases. The CDR3 runs 15 residues. The CDR3 protein is CASSQDFRDGTEAFF. DNA for the CDR3: TGTGCCAGCAGCCAAGATTTTCGTGACGGCACTGAAGCTTTCTTT.

This sequence joins TRBV6-1 and TRBJ2-1, with TRBD2 matching over 11 bases. The germline V gene has CDR1 MNHNS and CDR2 SASEGT. CDR3 length: 15 residues. Germline trimming cut 5 bases from V and 6 bases from J; bases unmatched to any gene: 6. The CDR3 DNA is TGTGCCAGCAGTAAACTAGCGGGAGCGGGCAATGAGCAGTTCTTC. It encodes CASSKLAGAGNEQFF.

V and J are TRBV10-3 and TRBJ2-2; 8 bases align to TRBD2. J lost 4 bases, V lost 8 bases, and 6 bases had no gene match. This CDR3 comprises 14 residues. From germline, CDR1 is ENHRY and CDR2 SYGVKD. The CDR3 reads CAIEREPLTGELFF. Here the CDR3 DNA reads TGTGCCATCGAGCGGGAGCCTCTCACCGGGGAGCTGTTTTTT.

This clone occurred once. The rearrangement uses TRBV5-6 and TRBJ2-2; 8 bases align to TRBD1. Trimming removed 4 bases from V and 7 bases from J; junction bases left unmatched: 9. There are 15 residues in the CDR3. Germline V CDR1 and CDR2: SGHDT, YYEEEE. The CDR3: CASSHGTGGLGELFF. DNA of the CDR3: TGTGCCAGCAGCCACGGGACAGGCGGGCTCGGGGAGCTGTTTTTT.

This clone ranks as medium-sized (0.01 to 0.1%). This chain links TRBV28 with TRBJ2-7; weak D call: TRBD2 (6 bases). The germline gives CDR1 MDHEN, CDR2 SYDVKM. The CDR3 length is 15 residues. Trimming left V 4 bases short and J 4 bases short, with 17 bases between. The CDR3 protein is CASSSPLGGVYEQYF. Written as DNA, the CDR3 is TGTGCCAGCAGTTCCCCTTTGGGGGGAGTTTACGAGCAGTACTTC. Looking up the rest from reference TRBV28 and TRBJ2-7 gives the full variable domain: DVKVTQSSRYLVKRTGEKVFLECVQDMDHENMFWYRQDPGLGLRLIYFSYDVKMKEKGDIPEGYSVSREKKERFSLILESASTNQTSMYLCASSSPLGGVYEQYFGPGTRLTVT.

The chain joins TRBV7-8 to TRBJ2-7; the match to TRBD1 covers 9 bases. Unmatched junction bases numbered 6, after V lost 5 bases and J lost 1 base. The CDR3 totals 15 residues. CDR1 and CDR2 (germline): SGHVS, FQNEAQ. In nucleotides, the CDR3 is TGTGCCAGCAGCCTACACAGGGGGCCTTCCTACGAGCAGTACTTC. Its protein product is CASSLHRGPSYEQYF.

The rearrangement uses TRBV27 and TRBJ2-7; 7 positions agree with TRBD2. Germline CDR1 is MNHEY and CDR2 is SMNVEV (reference sequence). With 4 bases clipped from V and 6 bases from J, the junction kept 12 bases outside the gene matches. The CDR3 runs 15 residues. The CDR3 here is CASSYKRGRGLEQYF. For the CDR3, the DNA is TGTGCCAGCAGTTACAAGCGGGGTAGGGGACTCGAGCAGTACTTC.

This sequence joins TRBV25-1 and TRBJ2-7, with a tentative D call TRBD1 (6 bases). The CDR3 is 17 amino acids. With 6 bases removed from V and 1 base from J, the gap between germline ends came to 22 bases. Per germline, CDR1 MGHDK and CDR2 SYGVNS. The CDR3 nucleotides read TGTGCCAGCAGCGAACGGACAGTCGGTGCTGGGTCCTACGAGCAGTACTTC. It codes for CASSERTVGAGSYEQYF.

This rearrangement joins TRBV6-6 to TRBJ2-6; the D is unclear. Trimming took off 5 bases at V and 4 bases at J, with 9 bases between the two ends. Germline V gene data show CDR1 as MNHNY and CDR2 as SVGAGI (reference sequence). This CDR3 comprises 14 residues. In DNA, the CDR3 is TGTGCCAGCAGTCCGTGGGGAGGGGCCAACGTCCTGACTTTC. This sequence encodes CASSPWGGANVLTF.